Sequencing of this T cell receptor beta chain was carried out in a study of radiation and T cells in renal cell carcinoma. Indicated time point: blood 2 weeks post-SBRT. As for treatment: 15 Gy SBRT to primary tumor, nephrectomy 4 weeks later. Radiation-treated patients gave blood at baseline, week 2 and week 4. Looked up from germline, CDR1 is LNHDA and CDR2 is SQIVND (reference sequence). Trimming removed 7 bases from V and 3 bases from J, with 4 bases in between. The CDR3 has 11 amino acids. Profiled with immunoSEQ multiplex PCR; TCRdb holds only in-frame clones, not every one. The profile shows 120,000 or so clones, 70% to 90% of them singletons.

V usage is TRBV19 and J usage is TRBJ2-1; D is ambiguous. The sequence came from a woman between 70 and 85 years old with renal cell carcinoma. The sequencing used blood, collected from a patient whose treatment included radiotherapy and nephrectomy. Written as DNA, the CDR3 is TGTGCCAGTAACTACTACAATGAGCAGTTCTTC. It yields the protein CASNYYNEQFF.